A selection of T cell receptor beta chains follows, all from one sample in a study of Ad26.COV2.S vaccination and SARS-CoV-2 variants. The table came from immunoSEQ multiplex PCR; TCRdb's copy has only in-frame clones and leaves some out. This sample has a few hundred thousand clones, with around 87% found just once. The material sequenced was peripheral blood, taken in a trial of Ad26.COV2.S vaccine versus placebo. The receptors come from a person aged 18-60 years who received the Ad26.COV2.S COVID-19 vaccine or a placebo. Each CDR3 is given with its conserved first and last residue. The D gene is left open where the match is weak. The size field is filled for only some rows; it gives once, few, many or a size class.

j_call v_call clone_size d_call cdr3_nt cdr3_aa
TRBJ1-1 TRBV18 once . TGTGCCAGCTCACCCCCTTTGATCGGGGACACTGAAGCTTTCTTT CASSPPLIGDTEAFF
TRBJ2-3 TRBV6-4 . TRBD2 TGTGCCAGCAGTCGCGGGACTAGCGGGGGAACAGATACGCAGTATTTT CASSRGTSGGTDTQYF
TRBJ1-4 TRBV6-5 few TRBD1 TGTGCCAGCAGTCCGACAGGGGGTAGGGAAAAACTGTTTTTT CASSPTGGREKLFF
TRBJ2-7 TRBV9 . TRBD2 TGTGCCAGCAGCCCAATTGAGCGGGGGGGCGAGCAGTACTTC CASSPIERGGEQYF
TRBJ1-6 TRBV30 . . TGTGCCTGGAGTCCCACAGGGAATTCACCCCTCCACTTT CAWSPTGNSPLHF
TRBJ1-1 TRBV5-5 . . TGTGCCAGCAGCGCAGGGTGGGGGAACACTGAAGCTTTCTTT CASSAGWGNTEAFF
TRBJ1-2 TRBV6-5 . TRBD1 TGTGCCAGCAGCCAAGGGACAGGGTTCTATGGCTACACCTTC CASSQGTGFYGYTF
TRBJ1-1 TRBV7-6 . . TGTGCCAGCAGCCTGGGCGAGTACACTGAAGCTTTCTTT CASSLGEYTEAFF
TRBJ1-6 TRBV28 . TRBD1 TGTGCCAGCAACGCCGGACAGGGGGGTTCACCCCTCCACTTT CASNAGQGGSPLHF
TRBJ1-4 TRBV19 once . TGTGCCAGTAGTCCGTCGCAAGTGAAATTCGTCGCAACTAATGAAAAACTGTTTTTT CASSPSQVKFVATNEKLFF